This TCR beta chain was observed in a study of blood T cell repertoires in COVID-19. Profiling relied on immunoSEQ multiplex PCR, and the TCRdb table lists in-frame clones only, not all of them. The repertoire consists of about 97,000 clones, with 84% occurring once and the leading ten covering 4% to 5.5%. Sequenced sample: peripheral blood. The TCR was taken from a human donor in a cohort sampled during active COVID-19.

The CDR3 is CASSLVGSRETQYF. The CDR3 bases are TGTGCCAGCAGTTTAGTAGGTTCGAGGGAGACCCAGTACTTC. The J gene is TRBJ2-5, the V gene TRBV28, with D unclear. Trimming removed 2 bases from V and 5 bases from J, with 12 bases in between. The CDR3 extends over 14 amino acids. Germline-derived CDR1 and CDR2 are MDHEN and SYDVKM. Looking up the rest from reference TRBV28 and TRBJ2-5 gives the full variable domain: DVKVTQSSRYLVKRTGEKVFLECVQDMDHENMFWYRQDPGLGLRLIYFSYDVKMKEKGDIPEGYSVSREKKERFSLILESASTNQTSMYLCASSLVGSRETQYFGPGTRLLVL.